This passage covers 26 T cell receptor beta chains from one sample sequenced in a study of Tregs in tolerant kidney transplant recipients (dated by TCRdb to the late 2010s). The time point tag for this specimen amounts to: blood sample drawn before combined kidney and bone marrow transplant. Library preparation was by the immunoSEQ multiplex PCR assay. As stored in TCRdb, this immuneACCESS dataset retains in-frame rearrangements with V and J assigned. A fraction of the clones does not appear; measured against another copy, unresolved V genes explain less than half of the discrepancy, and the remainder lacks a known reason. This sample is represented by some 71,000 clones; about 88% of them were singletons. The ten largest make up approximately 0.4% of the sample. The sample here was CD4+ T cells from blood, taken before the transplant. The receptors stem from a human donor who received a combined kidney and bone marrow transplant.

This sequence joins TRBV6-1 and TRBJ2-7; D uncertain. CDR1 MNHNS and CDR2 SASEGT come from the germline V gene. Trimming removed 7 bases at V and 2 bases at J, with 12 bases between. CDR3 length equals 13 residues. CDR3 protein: CASNINEAYEQYF. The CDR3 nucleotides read TGTGCCAGCAACATAAATGAGGCCTACGAGCAGTACTTC.

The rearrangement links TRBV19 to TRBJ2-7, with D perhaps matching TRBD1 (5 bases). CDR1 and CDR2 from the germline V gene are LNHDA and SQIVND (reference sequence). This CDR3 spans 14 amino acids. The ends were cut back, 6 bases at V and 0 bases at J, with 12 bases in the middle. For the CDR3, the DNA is TGTGCCAGTAGGAGACAGACCTCCTCCTACGAGCAGTACTTC. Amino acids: CASRRQTSSYEQYF. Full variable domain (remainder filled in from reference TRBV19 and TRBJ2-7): DGGITQSPKYLFRKEGQNVTLSCEQNLNHDAMYWYRQDPGQGLRLIYYSQIVNDFQKGDIAEGYSVSREKKESFPLTVTSAQKNPTAFYLCASRRQTSSYEQYFGPGTRLTVT.

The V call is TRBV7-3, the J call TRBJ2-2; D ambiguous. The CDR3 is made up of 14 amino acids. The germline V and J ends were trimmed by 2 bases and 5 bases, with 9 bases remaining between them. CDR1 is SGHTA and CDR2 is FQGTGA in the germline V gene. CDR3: CASSLDFGTGELFF. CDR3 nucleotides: TGTGCCAGCAGCTTAGACTTCGGAACCGGGGAGCTGTTTTTT.

CDR3 residues: CASSLDGGNDYGYTF. As DNA, the CDR3 is TGTGCCAGCAGCTTAGATGGGGGGAATGACTATGGCTACACCTTC. V gene TRBV11-2 combines with J gene TRBJ1-2; D possibly corresponds to TRBD1 (5 bases). Germline V gene sequence: CDR1 SGHAT, CDR2 FQNNGV. The CDR3 contains 15 residues. The germline V and J ends were trimmed by 0 bases and 3 bases, with 11 bases remaining between them.

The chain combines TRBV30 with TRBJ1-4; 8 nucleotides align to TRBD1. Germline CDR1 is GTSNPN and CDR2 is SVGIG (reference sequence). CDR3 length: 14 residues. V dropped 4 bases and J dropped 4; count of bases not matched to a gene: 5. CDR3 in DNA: TGTGCCTGGACTGGGACAGGCGTTAATGAAAAACTGTTTTTT. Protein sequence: CAWTGTGVNEKLFF.

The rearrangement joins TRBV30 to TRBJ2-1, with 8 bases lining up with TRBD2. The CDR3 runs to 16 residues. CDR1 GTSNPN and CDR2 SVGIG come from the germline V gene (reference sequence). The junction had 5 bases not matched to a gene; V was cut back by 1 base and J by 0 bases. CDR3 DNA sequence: TGTGCCTGGAGTGGGGCAAGCGGGAGCTCCTACAATGAGCAGTTCTTC. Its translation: CAWSGASGSSYNEQFF.

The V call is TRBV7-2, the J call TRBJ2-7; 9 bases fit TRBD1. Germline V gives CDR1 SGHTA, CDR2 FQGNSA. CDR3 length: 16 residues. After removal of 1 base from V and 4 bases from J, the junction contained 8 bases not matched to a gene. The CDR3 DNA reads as TGTGCCAGCAGCTTAGACGGGACAGGGAACAGGTACGAGCAGTACTTC. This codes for CASSLDGTGNRYEQYF.

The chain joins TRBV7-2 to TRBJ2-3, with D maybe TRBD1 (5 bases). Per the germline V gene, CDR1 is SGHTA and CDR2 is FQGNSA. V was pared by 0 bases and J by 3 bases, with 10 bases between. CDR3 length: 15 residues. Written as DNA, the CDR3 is TGTGCCAGCAGCTTAGCGTTCCAGGGTACAGATACGCAGTATTTT. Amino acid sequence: CASSLAFQGTDTQYF.

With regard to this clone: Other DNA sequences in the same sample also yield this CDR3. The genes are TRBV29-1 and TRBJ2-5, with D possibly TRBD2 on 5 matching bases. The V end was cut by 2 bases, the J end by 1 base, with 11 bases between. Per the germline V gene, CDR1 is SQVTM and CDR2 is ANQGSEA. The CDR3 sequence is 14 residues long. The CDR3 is CSVELTGSQETQYF. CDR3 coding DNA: TGCAGCGTTGAATTGACGGGGTCCCAAGAGACCCAGTACTTC.

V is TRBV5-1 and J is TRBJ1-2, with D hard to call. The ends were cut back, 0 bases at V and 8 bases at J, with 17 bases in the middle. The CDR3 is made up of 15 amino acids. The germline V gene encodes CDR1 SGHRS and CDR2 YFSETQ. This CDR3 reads CASSLAPSGTYGYTF. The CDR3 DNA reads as TGCGCCAGCAGCTTGGCCCCTTCAGGTACCTACGGCTACACCTTC.

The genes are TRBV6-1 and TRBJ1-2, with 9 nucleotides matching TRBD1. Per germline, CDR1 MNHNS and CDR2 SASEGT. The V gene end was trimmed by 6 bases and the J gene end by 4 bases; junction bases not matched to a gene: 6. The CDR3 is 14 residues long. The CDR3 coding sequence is TGTGCCAGCAGACTACAGGGGGCATTCTATGGCTACACCTTC. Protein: CASRLQGAFYGYTF.

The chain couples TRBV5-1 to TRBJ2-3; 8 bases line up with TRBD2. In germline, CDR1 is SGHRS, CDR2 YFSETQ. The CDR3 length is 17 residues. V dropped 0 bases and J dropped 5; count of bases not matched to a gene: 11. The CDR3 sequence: CASSLGMSGRPGDTQYF. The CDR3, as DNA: TGCGCCAGCAGCTTGGGGATGAGCGGGAGACCCGGAGATACGCAGTATTTT.

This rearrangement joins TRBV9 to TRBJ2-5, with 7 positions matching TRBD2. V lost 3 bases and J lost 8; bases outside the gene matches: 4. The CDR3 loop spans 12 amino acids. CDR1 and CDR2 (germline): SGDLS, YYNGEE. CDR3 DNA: TGTGCCAGCAGCGGGGGAGGGGTTACCCAGTACTTC. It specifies CASSGGGVTQYF.

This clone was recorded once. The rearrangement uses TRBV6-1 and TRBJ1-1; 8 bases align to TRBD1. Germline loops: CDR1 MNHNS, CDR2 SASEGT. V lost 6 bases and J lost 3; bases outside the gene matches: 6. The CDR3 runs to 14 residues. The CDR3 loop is CASSAQDRDTEAFF. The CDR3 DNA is TGTGCCAGCAGCGCTCAGGACAGGGACACTGAAGCTTTCTTT.

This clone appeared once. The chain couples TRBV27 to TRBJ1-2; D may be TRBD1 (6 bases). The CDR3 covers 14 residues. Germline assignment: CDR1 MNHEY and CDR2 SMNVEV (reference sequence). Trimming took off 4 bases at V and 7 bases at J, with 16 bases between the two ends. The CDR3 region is CASSSPGRGSGYTF. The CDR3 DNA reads TGTGCCAGCAGTTCCCCGGGCAGGGGTAGTGGCTACACCTTC.

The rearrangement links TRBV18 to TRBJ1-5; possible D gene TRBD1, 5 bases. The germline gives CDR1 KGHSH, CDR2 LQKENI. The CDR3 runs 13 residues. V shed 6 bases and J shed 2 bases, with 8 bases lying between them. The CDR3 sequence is CASSRARNQPQHF. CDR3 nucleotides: TGTGCCAGCTCCAGGGCTCGCAATCAGCCCCAGCATTTT.

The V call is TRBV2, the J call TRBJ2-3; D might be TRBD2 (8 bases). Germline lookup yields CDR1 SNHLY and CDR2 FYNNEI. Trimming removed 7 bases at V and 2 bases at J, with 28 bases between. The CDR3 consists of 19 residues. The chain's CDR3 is CASTSRGIPSGYDTDTQYF. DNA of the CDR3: TGTGCCAGCACCTCCAGGGGGATCCCTAGCGGGTACGACACAGATACGCAGTATTTT.

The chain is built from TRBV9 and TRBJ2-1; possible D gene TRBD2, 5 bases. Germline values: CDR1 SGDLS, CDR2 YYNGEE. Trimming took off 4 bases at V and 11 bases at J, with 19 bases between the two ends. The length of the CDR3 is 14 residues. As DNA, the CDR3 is TGTGCCAGCAGCCCCCGGGCGGACTTCTACCAGCAGTTCTTC. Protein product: CASSPRADFYQQFF.

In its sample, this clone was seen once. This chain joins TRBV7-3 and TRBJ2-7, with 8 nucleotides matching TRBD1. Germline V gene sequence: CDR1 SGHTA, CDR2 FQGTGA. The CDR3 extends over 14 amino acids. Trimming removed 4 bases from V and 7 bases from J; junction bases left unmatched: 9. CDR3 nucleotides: TGTGCCAGCAGCTCCGGGGCAGGGGGCGGAGAGCAGTACTTC. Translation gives CASSSGAGGGEQYF.

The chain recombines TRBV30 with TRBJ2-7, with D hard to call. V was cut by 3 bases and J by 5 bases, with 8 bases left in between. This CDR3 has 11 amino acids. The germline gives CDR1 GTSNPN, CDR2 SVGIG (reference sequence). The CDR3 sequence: CAWSVANEQYF. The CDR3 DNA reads TGTGCCTGGAGCGTTGCTAACGAGCAGTACTTC.

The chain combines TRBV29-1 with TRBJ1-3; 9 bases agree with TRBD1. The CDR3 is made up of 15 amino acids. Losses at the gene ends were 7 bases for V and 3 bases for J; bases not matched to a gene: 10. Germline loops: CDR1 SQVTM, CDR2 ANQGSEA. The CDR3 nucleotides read TGCAGCGCACGGACAGGGGAAGCTCGTGGAAACACCATATATTTT. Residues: CSARTGEARGNTIYF.

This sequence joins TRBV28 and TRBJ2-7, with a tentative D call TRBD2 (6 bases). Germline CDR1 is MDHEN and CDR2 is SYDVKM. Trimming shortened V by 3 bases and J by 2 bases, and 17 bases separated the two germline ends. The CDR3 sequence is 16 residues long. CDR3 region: CASSLDGGTAAYEQYF. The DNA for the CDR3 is TGTGCCAGCAGTTTGGATGGCGGGACCGCTGCCTACGAGCAGTACTTC.

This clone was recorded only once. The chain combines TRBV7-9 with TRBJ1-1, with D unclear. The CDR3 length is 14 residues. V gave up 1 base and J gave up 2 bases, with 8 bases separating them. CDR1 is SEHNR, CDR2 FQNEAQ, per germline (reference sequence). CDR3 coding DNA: TGTGCCAGCAGCTTAGTTGGGCCAAACACTGAAGCTTTCTTT. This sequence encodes CASSLVGPNTEAFF.

The CDR3 reads CASSLAGALYEQYF. DNA for the CDR3: TGTGCCAGCAGCTTAGCGGGAGCCCTCTACGAGCAGTACTTC. The chain joins TRBV7-2 to TRBJ2-7; possible D gene TRBD2, 5 bases. Looked up from germline, CDR1 is SGHTA and CDR2 is FQGNSA. Between the trimmed V and J ends, which lost 0 bases and 3 bases, there was a span of 9 bases. This CDR3 has 14 residues. The complete variable domain, with remaining parts taken from reference TRBV7-2 and TRBJ2-7, reads GAGVSQSPSNKVTEKGKDVELRCDPISGHTALYWYRQSLGQGLEFLIYFQGNSAPDKSGLPSDRFSAERTGGSVSTLTIQRTQQEDSAVYLCASSLAGALYEQYFGPGTRLTVT.

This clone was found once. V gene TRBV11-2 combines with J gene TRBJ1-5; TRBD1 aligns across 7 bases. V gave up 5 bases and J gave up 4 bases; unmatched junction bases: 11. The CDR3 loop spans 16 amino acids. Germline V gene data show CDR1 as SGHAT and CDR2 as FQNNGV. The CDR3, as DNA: TGTGCCAGCAGCCCCGGGACAGCAACTGTAAATCAGCCCCAGCATTTT. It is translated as CASSPGTATVNQPQHF.

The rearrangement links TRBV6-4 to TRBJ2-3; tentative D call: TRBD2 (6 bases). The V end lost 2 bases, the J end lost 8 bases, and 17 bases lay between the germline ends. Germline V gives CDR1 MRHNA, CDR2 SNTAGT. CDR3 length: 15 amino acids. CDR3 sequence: CASSDGGSVPSTQYF. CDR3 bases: TGTGCCAGCAGTGACGGGGGGAGCGTGCCAAGTACGCAGTATTTT.